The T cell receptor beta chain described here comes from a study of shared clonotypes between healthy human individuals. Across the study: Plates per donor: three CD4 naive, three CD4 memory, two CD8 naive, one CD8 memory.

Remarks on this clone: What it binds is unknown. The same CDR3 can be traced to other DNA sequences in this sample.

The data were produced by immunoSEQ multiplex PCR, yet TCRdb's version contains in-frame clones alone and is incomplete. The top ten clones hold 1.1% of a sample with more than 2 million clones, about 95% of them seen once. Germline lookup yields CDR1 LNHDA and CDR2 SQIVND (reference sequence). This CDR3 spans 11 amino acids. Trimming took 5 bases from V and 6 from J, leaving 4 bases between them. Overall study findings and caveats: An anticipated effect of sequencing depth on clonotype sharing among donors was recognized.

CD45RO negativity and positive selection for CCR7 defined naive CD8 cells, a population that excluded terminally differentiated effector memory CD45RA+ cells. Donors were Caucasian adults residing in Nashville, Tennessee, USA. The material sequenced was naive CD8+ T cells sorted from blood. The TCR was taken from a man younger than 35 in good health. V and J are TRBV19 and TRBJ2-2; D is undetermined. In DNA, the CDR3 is TGTGCCAGTAGTCTATCCGGGGAGCTGTTTTTT. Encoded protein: CASSLSGELFF.